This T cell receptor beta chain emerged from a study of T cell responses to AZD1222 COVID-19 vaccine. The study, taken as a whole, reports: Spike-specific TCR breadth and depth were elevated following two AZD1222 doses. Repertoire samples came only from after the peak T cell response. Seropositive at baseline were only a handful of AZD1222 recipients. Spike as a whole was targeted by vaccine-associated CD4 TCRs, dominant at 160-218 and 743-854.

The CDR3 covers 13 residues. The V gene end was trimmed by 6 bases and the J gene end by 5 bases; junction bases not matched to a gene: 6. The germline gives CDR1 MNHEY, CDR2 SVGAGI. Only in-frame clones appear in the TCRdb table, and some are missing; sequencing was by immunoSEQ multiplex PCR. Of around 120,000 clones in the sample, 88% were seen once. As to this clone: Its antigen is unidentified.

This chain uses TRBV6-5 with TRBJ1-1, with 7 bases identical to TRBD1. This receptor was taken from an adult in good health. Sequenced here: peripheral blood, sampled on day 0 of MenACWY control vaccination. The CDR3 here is CASSIGTATEAFF. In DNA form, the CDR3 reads TGTGCCAGCAGCATCGGGACAGCTACTGAAGCTTTCTTT.